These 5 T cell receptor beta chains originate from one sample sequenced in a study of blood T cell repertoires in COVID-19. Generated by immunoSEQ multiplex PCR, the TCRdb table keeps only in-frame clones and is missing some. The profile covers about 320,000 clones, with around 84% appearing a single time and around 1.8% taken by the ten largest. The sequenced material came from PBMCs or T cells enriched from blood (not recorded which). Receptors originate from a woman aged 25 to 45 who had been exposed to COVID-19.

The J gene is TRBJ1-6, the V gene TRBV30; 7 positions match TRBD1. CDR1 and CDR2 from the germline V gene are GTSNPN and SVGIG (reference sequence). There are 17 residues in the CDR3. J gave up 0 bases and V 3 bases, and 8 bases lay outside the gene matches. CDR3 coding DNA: TGTGCCTGGAGGACAGGGAGTAGGAGCTCCTATAATTCACCCCTCCACTTT. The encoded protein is CAWRTGSRSSYNSPLHF.

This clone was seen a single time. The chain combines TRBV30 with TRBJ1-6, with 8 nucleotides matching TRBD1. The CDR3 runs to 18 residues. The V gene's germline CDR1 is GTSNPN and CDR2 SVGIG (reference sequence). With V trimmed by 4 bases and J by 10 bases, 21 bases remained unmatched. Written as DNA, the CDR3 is TGTGCCTGGAAGAATGACAGGGGAAGGAGAATTGAGGGGTCACCCCTCCACTTT. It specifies CAWKNDRGRRIEGSPLHF.

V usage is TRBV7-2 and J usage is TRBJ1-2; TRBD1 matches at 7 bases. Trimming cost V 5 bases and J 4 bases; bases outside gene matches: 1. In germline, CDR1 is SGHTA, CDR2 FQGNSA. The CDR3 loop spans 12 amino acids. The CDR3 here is CASSRDSYGYTF. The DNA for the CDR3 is TGTGCCAGCAGCAGGGACAGCTATGGCTACACCTTC.

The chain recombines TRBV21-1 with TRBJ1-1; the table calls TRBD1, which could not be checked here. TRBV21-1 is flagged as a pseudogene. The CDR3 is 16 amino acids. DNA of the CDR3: TGTGCCAGCAGCAACAGACAGGGGGGACCGAACACTGAAGCTTTCTTT. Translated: CASSNRQGGPNTEAFF.

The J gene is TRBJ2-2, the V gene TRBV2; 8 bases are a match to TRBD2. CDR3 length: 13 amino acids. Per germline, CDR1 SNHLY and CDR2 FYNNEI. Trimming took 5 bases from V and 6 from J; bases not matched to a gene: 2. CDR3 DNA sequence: TGTGCCAGCAGTATACTAGCGGCCGGGGAGCTGTTTTTT. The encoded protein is CASSILAAGELFF.